One and the same sample provided the 10 T cell receptor beta chains below, sequenced in a study of technical replicates of blood from a handful of donors. Produced via immunoSEQ multiplex PCR; TCRdb's table is partial and in-frame only. The sample yields 70,000 to 80,000 clones, around 92% seen once. The sequenced sample was T cells isolated from PBMCs. The source of these receptors is a human donor in good health.

In this sample, this clone turned up once. The chain employs TRBV5-1 and TRBJ2-1; 9 bases agree with TRBD1. This CDR3 is built from 15 residues. With 4 bases clipped from V and 8 bases from J, the junction kept 10 bases outside the gene matches. Germline values: CDR1 SGHRS, CDR2 YFSETQ. The CDR3: CASSTGQGGPDEQFF. In nucleotides, the CDR3 is TGCGCCAGCAGCACGGGACAGGGCGGTCCGGATGAGCAGTTCTTC.

The rearrangement joins TRBV19 to TRBJ1-5, with 8 nucleotides matching TRBD1. Unmatched junction bases numbered 5, after V lost 3 bases and J lost 7 bases. Germline V gene lookup returns CDR1 LNHDA and CDR2 SQIVND (reference sequence). The CDR3 runs to 14 residues. Here the CDR3 DNA reads TGTGCCAGTAGTATGGGGACAGGCGGACAGCCCCAGCATTTT. This codes for CASSMGTGGQPQHF.

This clone has just a few counts. The rearrangement links TRBV23-1 to TRBJ2-3; 7 nucleotides align to TRBD1. TRBV23-1 is given ORF status, its function remaining uncertain. V was pared by 2 bases and J by 3 bases, with 14 bases of the junction left unmatched. The CDR3 covers 18 residues. Here the CDR3 DNA reads TGCGCCAGCAGTCAACACGTAAAAGGGGGCATAAGGACAGATACGCAGTATTTT. Protein: CASSQHVKGGIRTDTQYF.

The rearrangement joins TRBV6-6 to TRBJ1-2; D possibly corresponds to TRBD1 (6 bases). Germline CDR1 is MNHNY and CDR2 is SVGAGI (reference sequence). This CDR3 region has 15 residues. Trimming shortened V by 5 bases and J by 0 bases, and 13 bases separated the two germline ends. The CDR3 nucleotides are TGTGCCAGCAGTGTCGGGACACCCGCTAACTATGGCTACACCTTC. It is translated as CASSVGTPANYGYTF.

The chain couples TRBV4-3 to TRBJ2-2; 9 positions match TRBD2. This CDR3 comprises 21 residues. CDR1 is LGHNA, CDR2 YSLEER, per germline. The V gene end was trimmed by 0 bases and the J gene end by 2 bases; junction bases not matched to a gene: 16. In nucleotides, the CDR3 is TGCGCCAGCAGCCAAGATCGGGGTAGACTAGCGGCTATATTAAACACCGGGGAGCTGTTTTTT. Protein sequence: CASSQDRGRLAAILNTGELFF.

A single count supports this clone. The gene calls are TRBV2 and TRBJ2-2; 12 positions agree with TRBD1. The V gene end was trimmed by 6 bases and the J gene end by 2 bases; junction bases not matched to a gene: 4. Germline-derived CDR1 and CDR2 are SNHLY and FYNNEI. The CDR3 runs 16 residues. Here the CDR3 reads CASSAGQGANTGELFF. Written as DNA, the CDR3 is TGTGCCAGCAGCGCGGGACAGGGGGCAAACACCGGGGAGCTGTTTTTT. Together with reference TRBV2 and TRBJ2-2, the CDR3 gives the full variable domain: EPEVTQTPSHQVTQMGQEVILRCVPISNHLYFYWYRQILGQKVEFLVSFYNNEISEKSEIFDDQFSVERPDGSNFTLKIRSTKLEDSAMYFCASSAGQGANTGELFFGEGSRLTVL.

The chain couples TRBV9 to TRBJ2-1, with a weak D call TRBD2 (6 bases). V gave up 0 bases and J gave up 4 bases, with 11 bases separating them. Germline loops: CDR1 SGDLS, CDR2 YYNGEE. This CDR3 has 15 residues. For the CDR3, the DNA is TGTGCCAGCAGCGTAGCTTTAGCGGCGTACAATGAGCAGTTCTTC. Amino acid sequence: CASSVALAAYNEQFF.

V usage is TRBV4-2 and J usage is TRBJ2-5, with a possible D match to TRBD2 (7 bases). This CDR3 has 15 amino acids. Germline CDR1 reads LGHNA; CDR2 reads YNFKEQ. Trimming cost V 0 bases and J 4 bases, with 12 bases left between them. Written as DNA, the CDR3 is TGTGCCAGCAGCCAAGATACAGGGAGGGTAGAGACCCAGTACTTC. Translation gives CASSQDTGRVETQYF.

The V gene is TRBV11-2, the J gene TRBJ2-7; maybe TRBD2 (5 bases). The CDR3 sequence is 13 residues long. The germline CDR1 and CDR2 sequences are SGHAT and FQNNGV. Trimming cost V 3 bases and J 3 bases, with 9 bases left between them. The CDR3 region is CASSLASNYEQYF. CDR3 nucleotide sequence: TGTGCCAGCAGCTTGGCTAGCAACTACGAGCAGTACTTC.

The chain links TRBV27 to TRBJ2-1; 10 bases line up with TRBD2. Germline CDR1 and CDR2: MNHEY and SMNVEV (reference sequence). The V segment lost 5 bases and the J segment 0 bases; nucleotides outside the gene matches: 4. The CDR3 loop spans 16 amino acids. The CDR3 is CASSLGLADSYNEQFF. The CDR3 region has the DNA TGTGCCAGCAGTCTCGGACTAGCGGACTCCTACAATGAGCAGTTCTTC.